A selection of T cell receptor beta chains follows, all from one sample in a study of shared T cell receptors in the human thymus. The protocol was immunoSEQ multiplex PCR, while the TCRdb copy is restricted to in-frame clones and leaves out a portion. The data show hundreds of thousands of clones, around 87% seen once. This sample was also put to use in a study of human thymus T cells.

Material: thymocytes. These receptor sequences come from a boy younger than two with a congenital heart defect. Both conserved end residues are part of each CDR3. Fields, in order: J gene, V gene, clone size, D gene, CDR3 protein, CDR3 DNA. D genes are given only for firm matches. Part of the rows lack a size; the others show once, few, many or a class for expanded clones.

>TRBJ2-1|TRBV14|NA|TRBD2
CASRLAGGPYNEQFF
TGTGCCAGCAGATTGGCGGGAGGGCCATATAATGAGCAGTTCTTC
>TRBJ1-6|TRBV19|NA|NA
CASSASSYNSPLHF
TGTGCCAGTTCTGCGAGCTCCTATAATTCACCCCTCCACTTT
>TRBJ2-5|TRBV30|NA|TRBD1
CAWSKRTGRETQYF
TGTGCCTGGAGTAAACGGACAGGGCGGGAGACCCAGTACTTC
>TRBJ1-2|TRBV2|NA|TRBD1
CASIGQGVVYGYTF
TGTGCCAGCATCGGGCAGGGGGTAGTCTATGGCTACACCTTC
>TRBJ2-3|TRBV7-2|once|NA
CASSLGPDSPTQYF
TGTGCCAGCAGCCTAGGGCCGGACTCACCGACGCAGTATTTT
>TRBJ1-4|TRBV6-1|NA|NA
CASSEARENEKLFF
TGTGCCAGCAGTGAAGCTCGTGAGAATGAAAAACTGTTTTTT
>TRBJ2-1|TRBV4-1|NA|NA
CASSQGAGLSYNEQFF
TGCGCCAGCAGCCAAGGAGCTGGGCTATCCTACAATGAGCAGTTCTTC
>TRBJ2-1|TRBV15|NA|TRBD2
CATSRVGLAGLGEQFF
TGTGCCACCAGCAGAGTAGGCCTAGCGGGGCTGGGTGAGCAGTTCTTC
>TRBJ2-2|TRBV10-3|NA|TRBD1
CAISADRDHGELFF
TGTGCCATCAGTGCCGACAGGGATCACGGGGAGCTGTTTTTT
>TRBJ1-5|TRBV28|once|NA
CASSSRSLQGTSNQPQHF
TGTGCCAGCAGTTCCCGCTCACTTCAGGGGACAAGCAATCAGCCCCAGCATTTT
>TRBJ2-3|TRBV7-9|NA|NA
CASSLAVWQDGTDTQYF
TGTGCCAGCAGCTTAGCCGTCTGGCAGGATGGAACAGATACGCAGTATTTT
>TRBJ1-2|TRBV30|few|NA
CAWKVEERNYGYTF
TGTGCCTGGAAAGTGGAGGAAAGGAACTATGGCTACACCTTC
>TRBJ2-1|TRBV5-1|NA|NA
CASSLVPLSSYNEQFF
TGCGCCAGCAGCTTGGTCCCACTTTCCTCCTACAATGAGCAGTTCTTC
>TRBJ1-5|TRBV28|NA|NA
CASIRATERNQPQHF
TGTGCCAGCATTCGAGCGACGGAACGCAATCAGCCCCAGCATTTT
>TRBJ1-3|TRBV11-2|NA|TRBD1
CASSLAIDREGGNTIYF
TGTGCCAGCAGCTTGGCGATTGACAGGGAAGGTGGAAACACCATATATTTT
>TRBJ2-3|TRBV29-1|NA|TRBD2
CSARSTSGRWADTQYF
TGCAGCGCTAGATCGACTAGCGGGAGGTGGGCAGATACGCAGTATTTT
>TRBJ1-4|TRBV6-7|once|TRBD1
CASSYRDSNEKLFF
TGTGCCAGCAGTTACCGGGACAGCAATGAAAAACTGTTTTTT
>TRBJ2-5|TRBV11-2|NA|NA
CASSLDPRPVQETQYF
TGTGCCAGCAGCTTAGATCCGAGGCCAGTACAAGAGACCCAGTACTTC
>TRBJ2-7|TRBV14|NA|TRBD1
CASSPTRTGVFEYEQYF
TGTGCCAGCAGCCCCACCCGGACAGGGGTGTTTGAGTACGAGCAGTACTTC
>TRBJ2-2|TRBV29-1|once|NA
CSVRLGAGPNTGELFF
TGCAGCGTTCGCCTAGGGGCGGGGCCGAACACCGGGGAGCTGTTTTTT
>TRBJ1-2|TRBV7-2|once|NA
CASSPDIGNYGYTF
TGTGCCAGCAGCCCGGACATAGGGAACTATGGCTACACCTTC
>TRBJ2-3|TRBV15|NA|TRBD2
CATSGSGGAADTQYF
TGTGCCACCAGCGGTAGCGGGGGGGCCGCAGATACGCAGTATTTT
>TRBJ1-1|TRBV28|NA|NA
CASSLPPQGRTEAFF
TGTGCCAGCAGTTTGCCCCCACAGGGTAGGACTGAAGCTTTCTTT
>TRBJ2-2|TRBV5-1|NA|NA
CASSIKQPNTGELFF
TGCGCCAGCAGCATCAAACAACCGAACACCGGGGAGCTGTTTTTT
>TRBJ2-1|TRBV4-1|NA|TRBD1
CASSHPTGSNNEQFF
TGCGCCAGCAGCCATCCGACAGGGAGCAACAATGAGCAGTTCTTC
>TRBJ1-2|TRBV7-8|NA|NA
CASSFPPPRTDYGYTF
TGTGCCAGCAGCTTCCCTCCGCCGAGGACAGATTATGGCTACACCTTC
>TRBJ2-7|TRBV6-6|NA|NA
CASSLGPLSYEQYF
TGTGCCAGCAGTTTGGGCCCACTCTCCTACGAGCAGTACTTC
>TRBJ2-1|TRBV4-3|NA|NA
CASSQDPGLYGNEQFF
TGCGCCAGCAGCCAAGACCCAGGGTTGTACGGCAATGAGCAGTTCTTC
>TRBJ1-6|TRBV6-1|few|NA
CASSELRTYNSPLHF
TGTGCCAGCAGTGAGTTGAGGACCTATAATTCACCCCTCCACTTT
>TRBJ1-6|TRBV28|NA|NA
CASSLGANQSSYNSPLHF
TGTGCCAGCAGTCTAGGGGCGAATCAAAGCTCCTATAATTCACCCCTCCACTTT
>TRBJ2-7|TRBV5-1|NA|NA
CASSLGPWDSNSYEQYF
TGCGCCAGCAGCTTGGGGCCCTGGGACTCCAACTCCTACGAGCAGTACTTC
>TRBJ1-6|TRBV6-6|NA|TRBD1
CASSAGTANSPLHF
TGTGCCAGCAGTGCCGGGACAGCAAATTCACCCCTCCACTTT
>TRBJ1-5|TRBV7-2|NA|TRBD1
CASSTTGGSNQPQHF
TGTGCCAGCAGCACGACAGGGGGTAGCAATCAGCCCCAGCATTTT
>TRBJ1-1|TRBV10-3|few|NA
CAITSRDSQRTEAFF
TGTGCCATCACCTCCAGAGACAGTCAGAGGACTGAAGCTTTCTTT
>TRBJ2-3|TRBV29-1|few|TRBD2
CSVVRTSGTDTQYF
TGCAGCGTGGTACGGACTAGCGGCACAGATACGCAGTATTTT
>TRBJ2-1|TRBV27|few|TRBD2
CASSPLAGDEQFF
TGTGCCAGCAGCCCACTAGCGGGAGATGAGCAGTTCTTC
>TRBJ1-1|TRBV7-2|once|TRBD1
CASSPAGTGSKGTEAFF
TGTGCCAGCAGCCCGGCCGGGACAGGGAGCAAAGGTACTGAAGCTTTCTTT
>TRBJ2-7|TRBV30|NA|NA
CAWSVRSGSSYEQYF
TGTGCCTGGAGTGTCCGGAGTGGGAGCTCCTACGAGCAGTACTTC
>TRBJ1-5|TRBV15|NA|NA
CATSRAPPDRFSPRGQPQHF
TGTGCCACCAGCAGAGCCCCCCCTGACAGGTTCTCACCACGGGGTCAGCCCCAGCATTTT
>TRBJ2-1|TRBV27|NA|NA
CATGRGAWDNEQFF
TGTGCTACCGGACGGGGGGCCTGGGACAATGAGCAGTTCTTC
>TRBJ2-1|TRBV2|once|NA
CASKERRLGVDEQFF
TGTGCCAGCAAGGAAAGGAGACTAGGGGTGGATGAGCAGTTCTTC
>TRBJ2-2|TRBV19|NA|TRBD1
CASSCRYPGQGGSGELFF
TGTGCCAGTAGTTGTCGATATCCGGGACAGGGGGGATCCGGGGAGCTGTTTTTT
>TRBJ2-1|TRBV5-1|NA|TRBD2
CASSFQGRGGSFNEQFF
TGCGCCAGCAGCTTTCAAGGGCGGGGGGGTTCTTTCAATGAGCAGTTCTTC
>TRBJ2-3|TRBV28|NA|TRBD1
CASSPQQGHTDTQYF
TGTGCCAGCAGCCCCCAACAGGGGCACACAGATACGCAGTATTTT
>TRBJ2-5|TRBV6-5|NA|NA
CASSSVPGETQYF
TGTGCCAGCAGCTCCGTCCCCGGGGAGACCCAGTACTTC
>TRBJ2-6|TRBV4-3|NA|TRBD1
CASSQDRDRERTGANVLTF
TGCGCCAGCAGCCAAGATCGGGACAGGGAACGGACTGGGGCCAACGTCCTGACTTTC
>TRBJ1-2|TRBV27|once|NA
CASSRGSNYGYTF
TGTGCCAGCAGTAGGGGGTCTAACTATGGCTACACCTTC
>TRBJ2-1|TRBV27|NA|TRBD2
CASSFGLAGGEQFF
TGTGCCAGCAGTTTCGGACTAGCGGGAGGTGAGCAGTTCTTC
>TRBJ1-5|TRBV18|NA|NA
CASSPHYSKNEQGWNQPQHF
TGTGCCAGCTCACCACACTACAGCAAAAACGAACAGGGATGGAATCAGCCCCAGCATTTT